This TCR beta chain was sequenced for a study of cytomegalovirus exposure and HLA in healthy donors. It was with 60 Vbeta and 13 Jbeta primers that the PCR ran. Assay: immunoSEQ multiplex PCR; the TCRdb copy retains only in-frame clones and omits some. Of 75,000 to 100,000 clones in the sample, 60% to 80% were seen once. Broader study findings: It was assumed in the presence/absence analyses that sequencing depth was roughly uniform across donors. In a later analysis, the majority of CMV-associated beta chains seemingly showed HLA restriction. TCR beta sequences numbering under 20,000 were associated with HLA alleles at 0.05 false discovery rate in a later analysis.

To note about this clone: Its matching antigen is unknown.

V dropped 0 bases and J dropped 6 bases, with 6 bases sitting between them. The CDR3 consists of 13 residues. Germline assignment: CDR1 MNHNY and CDR2 SVGAGI (reference sequence). The chain employs TRBV6-6 and TRBJ1-5, with D hard to call. This TCR was sampled from a woman between 55 and 75 years old in good health and CMV-seropositive. The specimen was PBMCs. The CDR3 spells CASSYSTSQPQHF. The CDR3 DNA sequence: TGTGCCAGCAGTTACTCAACGAGTCAGCCCCAGCATTTT.